In this sample, the clone carrying this TCR beta chain turned up a few times. Its antigen remains unknown. A junction end diverges from the germline sequence, so it may reflect a read error. This specimen comes from a study of regulatory T cells in long-lasting Graves disease. Study-wide results and caveats: Persistent Graves' patients possessed reduced TCR diversity relative to recently diagnosed ones.

The germline CDR1 and CDR2 sequences are SGHRS and YFSETQ. There are 16 residues in the CDR3. The time point was: newly diagnosed GD, antithyroid drugs for less than 3 months. The TCR library was made from RNA extracted from PBMCs. Construction of the TCR beta libraries employed iRepertoire HTBI primers in conjunction with Arm-PCR of CDR3 regions. TCRdb re-analysed the multiplex PCR reads in MiXCR, keeping a single row per CDR3 protein. The sample includes hundreds of thousands of distinct CDR3 sequences, under 20% of them seen just once. These data are also associated with another study on T cells in Graves' hyperthyroidism and ophthalmopathy.

The material sequenced was peripheral blood mononuclear cells (PBMCs), taken at new diagnosis, from a patient treated with antithyroid drugs. This clonotype originated in a woman aged 25 to 39 with Graves disease. The chain is built from TRBV5-1 and TRBJ2-3; 8 nucleotides align to TRBD1. CDR3 nucleotides: TGCGCCAGCGGCTTGGATAGGACAGGGACTCCAGATACGCAGTATTTT. It yields the protein CASGLDRTGTPDTQYF.